This T cell receptor (beta chain) comes out of a study of T cells after posttransplantation cyclophosphamide. Study findings and constraints: Blood and skin or GI T cell repertoires showed limited TRB overlap. Donor-recipient repertoire similarity was low at 1-2 months, rising over year one.

Profiling relied on immunoSEQ multiplex PCR, and the TCRdb table lists in-frame clones only, not all of them. The sample presents tens of thousands of clones, none singletons. This clone came up many times. Its target is unknown. The germline gives CDR1 ENHRY, CDR2 SYGVKD. The CDR3 is 13 residues long. V dropped 7 bases and J dropped 0 bases, with 7 bases sitting between them. This receptor was identified in a man aged 50 to 59 in good health, CMV-negative, and a related stem cell transplant donor. The material sequenced was PBMCs. The chain couples TRBV10-3 to TRBJ1-5, with no clear D. The CDR3: CAITGDSNQPQHF. The CDR3 region has the DNA TGTGCCATCACCGGGGATAGCAATCAGCCCCAGCATTTT.